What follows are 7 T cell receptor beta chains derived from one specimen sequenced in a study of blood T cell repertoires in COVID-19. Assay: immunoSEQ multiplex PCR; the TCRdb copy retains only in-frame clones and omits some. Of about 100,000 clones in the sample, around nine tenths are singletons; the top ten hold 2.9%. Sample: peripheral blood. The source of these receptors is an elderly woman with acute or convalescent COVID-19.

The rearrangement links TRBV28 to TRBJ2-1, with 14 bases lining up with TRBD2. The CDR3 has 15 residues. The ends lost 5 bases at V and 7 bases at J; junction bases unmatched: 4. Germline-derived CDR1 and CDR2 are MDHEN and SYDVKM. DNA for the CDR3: TGTGCCAGCAGTCCCGGGACTAGCGGGAGAAATGAGCAGTTCTTC. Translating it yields CASSPGTSGRNEQFF.

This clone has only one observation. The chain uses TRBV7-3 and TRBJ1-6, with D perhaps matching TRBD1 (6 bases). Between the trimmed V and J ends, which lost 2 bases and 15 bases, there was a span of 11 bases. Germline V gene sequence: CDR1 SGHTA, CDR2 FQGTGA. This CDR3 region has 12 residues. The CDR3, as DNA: TGTGCCAGCAGCTTAGGTTCAGGGGTCCTCCACTTT. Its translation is CASSLGSGVLHF.

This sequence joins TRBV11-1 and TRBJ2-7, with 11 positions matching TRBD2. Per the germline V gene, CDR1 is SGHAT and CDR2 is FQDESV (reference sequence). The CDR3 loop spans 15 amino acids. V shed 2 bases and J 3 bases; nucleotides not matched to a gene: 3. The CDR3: CASSLTTSGIYEQYF. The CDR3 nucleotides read TGTGCCAGCAGCTTAACGACTAGCGGGATCTACGAGCAGTACTTC.

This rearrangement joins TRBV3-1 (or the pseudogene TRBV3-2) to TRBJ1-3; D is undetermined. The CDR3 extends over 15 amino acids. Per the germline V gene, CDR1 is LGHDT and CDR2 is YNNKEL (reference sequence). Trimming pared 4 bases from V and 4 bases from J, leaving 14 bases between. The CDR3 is CASSPHIALGNTIYF. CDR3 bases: TGTGCCAGCAGCCCCCACATAGCCCTAGGAAACACCATATATTTT.

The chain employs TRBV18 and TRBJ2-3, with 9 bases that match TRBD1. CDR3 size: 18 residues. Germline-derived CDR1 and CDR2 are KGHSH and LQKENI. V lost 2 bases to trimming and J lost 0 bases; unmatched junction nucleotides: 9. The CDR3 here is CASSPFSWGQGSTDTQYF. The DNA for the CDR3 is TGTGCCAGCTCACCATTTTCATGGGGACAGGGAAGCACAGATACGCAGTATTTT.

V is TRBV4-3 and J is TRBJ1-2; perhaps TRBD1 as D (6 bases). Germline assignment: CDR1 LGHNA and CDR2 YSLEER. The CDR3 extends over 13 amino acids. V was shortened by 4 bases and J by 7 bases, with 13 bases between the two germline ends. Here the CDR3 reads CASSPYRESGYTF. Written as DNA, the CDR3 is TGCGCCAGCAGCCCTTACAGGGAAAGTGGCTACACCTTC.

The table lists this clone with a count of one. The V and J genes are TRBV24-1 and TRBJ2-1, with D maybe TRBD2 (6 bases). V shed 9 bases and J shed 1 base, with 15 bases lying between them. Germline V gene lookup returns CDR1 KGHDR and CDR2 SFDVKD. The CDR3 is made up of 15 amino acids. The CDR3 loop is CATSRGSGSYNEQFF. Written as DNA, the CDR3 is TGTGCCACCTCCCGGGGTAGCGGATCCTACAATGAGCAGTTCTTC.